This TCR beta chain was recovered during a study of blood T cell repertoires in COVID-19. Across the whole study: Nucleic acid was either cDNA or gDNA, and it came from T cells, B-cell-depleted T cells, or PBMCs.

The V gene end was trimmed by 4 bases and the J gene end by 4 bases; junction bases not matched to a gene: 9. The V gene's germline CDR1 is SGHDT and CDR2 YYEEEE. This CDR3 has 15 amino acids. In the authors' workflow: It was from reference gene primer amplification that nucleated cell counts were estimated. TCRdb's copy holds only in-frame clones and misses some; the assay was immunoSEQ multiplex PCR. The V and J calls and the clone size are those of that table, but D and trimming were determined from the DNA. The sample holds 200,000 to 250,000 clones, more than 75% seen once. Source material: peripheral blood. This sequence joins TRBV5-6 and TRBJ1-2; 8 positions agree with TRBD1. This TCR derives from a man aged 40-49 years with acute or convalescent COVID-19. CDR3 DNA sequence: TGTGCCAGCAGCCCGACAGGGGAGGGTGCCTATGGCTACACCTTC. Translation: CASSPTGEGAYGYTF.